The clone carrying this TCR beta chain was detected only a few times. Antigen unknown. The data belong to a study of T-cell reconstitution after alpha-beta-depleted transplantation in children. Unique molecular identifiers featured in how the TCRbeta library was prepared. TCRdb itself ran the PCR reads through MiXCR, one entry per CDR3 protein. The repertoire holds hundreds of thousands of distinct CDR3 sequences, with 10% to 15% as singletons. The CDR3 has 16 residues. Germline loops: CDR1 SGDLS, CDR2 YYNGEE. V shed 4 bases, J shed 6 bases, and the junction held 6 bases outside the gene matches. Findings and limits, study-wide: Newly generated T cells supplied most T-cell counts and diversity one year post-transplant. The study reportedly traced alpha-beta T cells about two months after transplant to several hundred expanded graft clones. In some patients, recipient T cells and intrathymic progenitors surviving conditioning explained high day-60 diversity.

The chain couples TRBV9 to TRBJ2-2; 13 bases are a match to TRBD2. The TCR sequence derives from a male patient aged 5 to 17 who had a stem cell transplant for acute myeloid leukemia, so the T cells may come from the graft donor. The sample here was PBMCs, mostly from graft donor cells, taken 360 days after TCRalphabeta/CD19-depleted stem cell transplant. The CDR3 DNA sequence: TGTGCCAGCAGCTATTGGACTAGCGGGAGCGCCGGGGAGCTGTTTTTT. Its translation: CASSYWTSGSAGELFF.